The rows below give T cell receptor beta chains drawn from one sample of a study of blood T cells in healthy people across ages. TCRdb processed the 5' RACE reads anew with MiXCR; each CDR3 protein has one entry. The sample has 1.6 million or so distinct CDR3 sequences; about 32% are singletons. The sample consisted of blood. The receptors come from a woman aged 30 to 39 in good health. CDR3s include the opening cysteine and the closing phenylalanine or tryptophan. Each record gives: V gene, clone size, J gene, D gene, CDR3 protein, CDR3 DNA. The D gene is left open where the match is weak. Clone size is stated in some rows and not others, as once, few, many or a class when expanded.

v_gene: TRBV3-1
abundance: -
j_gene: TRBJ2-1
d_gene: -
CDR3aa: CASSQESRAEQFF
CDR3nt: TGTGCCAGCAGCCAAGAGTCTAGGGCAGAGCAGTTCTTC

v_gene: TRBV7-2
abundance: -
j_gene: TRBJ2-3
d_gene: -
CDR3aa: CASSFNRRDTDTQYF
CDR3nt: TGTGCCAGCAGCTTTAACCGTCGTGACACAGATACGCAGTATTTT

v_gene: TRBV6-5
abundance: -
j_gene: TRBJ2-1
d_gene: TRBD2
CDR3aa: CASSPGLASVGEQFF
CDR3nt: TGTGCCAGCAGTCCGGGACTAGCCAGTGTAGGTGAGCAGTTCTTC

v_gene: TRBV27
abundance: many
j_gene: TRBJ2-2
d_gene: -
CDR3aa: CASSLSVTGELFF
CDR3nt: TGTGCCAGCAGTTTATCGGTGACTGGGGAGCTGTTTTTT

v_gene: TRBV5-1
abundance: -
j_gene: TRBJ2-7
d_gene: TRBD1
CDR3aa: CASSARDRGTRYEQYF
CDR3nt: TGCGCCAGCAGCGCCCGGGACAGGGGGACAAGGTACGAGCAGTACTTC

v_gene: TRBV20-1
abundance: -
j_gene: TRBJ1-5
d_gene: TRBD1
CDR3aa: CSAVSQQGKDQPQHF
CDR3nt: TGCAGTGCAGTCAGCCAACAGGGGAAGGATCAGCCCCAGCATTTT

v_gene: TRBV5-5
abundance: many
j_gene: TRBJ2-6
d_gene: TRBD1
CDR3aa: CASSRDRSSGANVLTF
CDR3nt: TGTGCCAGCAGCCGGGACAGGAGCTCTGGGGCCAACGTCCTGACTTTC

v_gene: TRBV5-1
abundance: few
j_gene: TRBJ2-7
d_gene: -
CDR3aa: CASSLDRTATLSEQYF
CDR3nt: TGCGCCAGCAGCTTGGACAGGACAGCGACTTTGTCCGAGCAGTACTTC

v_gene: TRBV7-9
abundance: few
j_gene: TRBJ2-3
d_gene: TRBD1
CDR3aa: CASKREGQITDTQYF
CDR3nt: TGTGCCAGCAAGAGAGAGGGACAGATCACAGATACGCAGTATTTT

v_gene: TRBV5-1
abundance: -
j_gene: TRBJ2-5
d_gene: TRBD1
CDR3aa: CASGRDRGRETQYF
CDR3nt: TGCGCCAGCGGCCGGGACAGGGGACGGGAGACCCAGTACTTC

v_gene: TRBV7-9
abundance: -
j_gene: TRBJ2-4
d_gene: -
CDR3aa: CASSLGSGVDIQYF
CDR3nt: TGTGCCAGCAGCTTAGGATCGGGGGTTGACATTCAGTACTTC

v_gene: TRBV20-1
abundance: few
j_gene: TRBJ2-3
d_gene: -
CDR3aa: CSAKRRGSTDTQYF
CDR3nt: TGCAGTGCAAAGAGGCGCGGCAGCACAGATACGCAGTATTTT

v_gene: TRBV7-9
abundance: -
j_gene: TRBJ2-6
d_gene: TRBD1
CDR3aa: CASSHDRGHDSGANVLTF
CDR3nt: TGTGCCAGCAGCCATGACAGGGGTCACGACTCTGGGGCCAACGTCCTGACTTTC

v_gene: TRBV19
abundance: -
j_gene: TRBJ2-7
d_gene: TRBD2
CDR3aa: CASSNLAGVPYEQYF
CDR3nt: TGTGCCAGTAGTAACTTGGCGGGAGTCCCCTACGAGCAGTACTTC

v_gene: TRBV9
abundance: few
j_gene: TRBJ2-6
d_gene: -
CDR3aa: CASSPRSGLEGANVLTF
CDR3nt: TGTGCCAGCAGCCCTCGGTCGGGGCTGGAAGGGGCCAACGTCCTGACTTTC

v_gene: TRBV30
abundance: -
j_gene: TRBJ2-6
d_gene: -
CDR3aa: CAWSEGGGYGANVLTF
CDR3nt: TGTGCCTGGAGTGAAGGGGGAGGCTATGGGGCCAACGTCCTGACTTTC

v_gene: TRBV5-4
abundance: few
j_gene: TRBJ1-2
d_gene: -
CDR3aa: CASSGTGSYGYTF
CDR3nt: TGTGCCAGCAGCGGGACGGGGAGTTATGGCTACACCTTC

v_gene: TRBV20-1
abundance: many
j_gene: TRBJ2-7
d_gene: TRBD2
CDR3aa: CSARDLAGGVFYEQYF
CDR3nt: TGCAGTGCTAGAGATCTCGCGGGGGGGGTTTTCTACGAGCAGTACTTC

v_gene: TRBV7-9
abundance: -
j_gene: TRBJ1-4
d_gene: TRBD1
CDR3aa: CASSRPAGTGYYTTNEKLFF
CDR3nt: TGTGCCAGCAGTCGTCCCGCCGGGACAGGGTATTATACAACTAATGAAAAACTGTTTTTT

v_gene: TRBV7-9
abundance: -
j_gene: TRBJ2-7
d_gene: -
CDR3aa: CASRAPTDYEQYF
CDR3nt: TGTGCCAGCAGAGCTCCGACAGACTACGAGCAGTACTTC

v_gene: TRBV2
abundance: few
j_gene: TRBJ1-1
d_gene: -
CDR3aa: CASSESSLNTEAFF
CDR3nt: TGTGCCAGCAGTGAATCCAGCTTGAACACTGAAGCTTTCTTT

v_gene: TRBV10-3
abundance: -
j_gene: TRBJ2-7
d_gene: TRBD2
CDR3aa: CAISELAGGPGLYF
CDR3nt: TGTGCCATCAGTGAGTTAGCGGGAGGGCCCGGGTTGTACTTC

v_gene: TRBV7-8
abundance: -
j_gene: TRBJ2-1
d_gene: -
CDR3aa: CASSLPSGLSYNEQFF
CDR3nt: TGTGCCAGCAGCTTACCATCAGGACTTTCGTACAATGAGCAGTTCTTC

v_gene: TRBV27
abundance: few
j_gene: TRBJ2-7
d_gene: TRBD2
CDR3aa: CASSPVGGGQYF
CDR3nt: TGTGCCAGCAGTCCCGTTGGGGGGGGGCAGTACTTC

v_gene: TRBV28
abundance: many
j_gene: TRBJ2-6
d_gene: -
CDR3aa: CASSSPGANVLTF
CDR3nt: TGTGCCAGCAGTTCCCCTGGGGCCAACGTCCTGACTTTC

v_gene: TRBV5-1
abundance: few
j_gene: TRBJ2-1
d_gene: TRBD1
CDR3aa: CASSLSGQPYNEQFF
CDR3nt: TGCGCCAGCAGCTTGTCGGGACAGCCATACAATGAGCAGTTCTTC

v_gene: TRBV20-1
abundance: -
j_gene: TRBJ1-4
d_gene: -
CDR3aa: CSARSLLPGNEKLFF
CDR3nt: TGCAGTGCTAGATCATTATTGCCAGGAAATGAAAAACTGTTTTTT

v_gene: TRBV7-3
abundance: -
j_gene: TRBJ2-2
d_gene: TRBD2
CDR3aa: CASSTSGGTGELFF
CDR3nt: TGTGCCAGCAGCACTAGCGGGGGCACCGGGGAGCTGTTTTTT

v_gene: TRBV29-1
abundance: few
j_gene: TRBJ1-1
d_gene: -
CDR3aa: CSVSGWGTEAFF
CDR3nt: TGCAGCGTATCAGGGTGGGGGACTGAAGCTTTCTTT

v_gene: TRBV4-2
abundance: few
j_gene: TRBJ2-3
d_gene: TRBD2
CDR3aa: CASSQESGTSGGTDTQYF
CDR3nt: TGTGCCAGCAGCCAAGAGTCTGGGACTAGCGGGGGCACAGATACGCAGTATTTT

v_gene: TRBV9
abundance: -
j_gene: TRBJ1-1
d_gene: -
CDR3aa: CAGSVAGKGEAFF
CDR3nt: TGTGCCGGCAGCGTAGCAGGGAAGGGAGAAGCTTTCTTT

v_gene: TRBV7-9
abundance: -
j_gene: TRBJ2-1
d_gene: -
CDR3aa: CASSSPRLVGLDEQFF
CDR3nt: TGTGCCAGCAGCTCCCCCCGACTAGTGGGGCTCGATGAGCAGTTCTTC

v_gene: TRBV25-1
abundance: many
j_gene: TRBJ2-5
d_gene: -
CDR3aa: CASTTVQATQRETQYF
CDR3nt: TGTGCCAGCACCACGGTACAGGCAACCCAGAGGGAGACCCAGTACTTC

v_gene: TRBV20-1
abundance: -
j_gene: TRBJ2-5
d_gene: -
CDR3aa: CSAPPGHLQETQYF
CDR3nt: TGCAGTGCTCCACCGGGACATTTACAAGAGACCCAGTACTTC

v_gene: TRBV20-1
abundance: few
j_gene: TRBJ2-3
d_gene: TRBD2
CDR3aa: CSAKALAGGTDTQYF
CDR3nt: TGCAGTGCTAAGGCACTAGCGGGGGGGACAGATACGCAGTATTTT

v_gene: TRBV2
abundance: -
j_gene: TRBJ1-4
d_gene: -
CDR3aa: CASIPGGREKLFF
CDR3nt: TGTGCCAGCATCCCGGGAGGCCGTGAAAAACTGTTTTTT

v_gene: TRBV20-1
abundance: -
j_gene: TRBJ1-5
d_gene: -
CDR3aa: CSARDRGDTYSNQPQHF
CDR3nt: TGCAGTGCTAGAGATCGGGGGGACACTTATAGCAATCAGCCCCAGCATTTT

v_gene: TRBV10-3
abundance: many
j_gene: TRBJ1-2
d_gene: -
CDR3aa: CAISDPTGYTF
CDR3nt: TGTGCCATCAGTGACCCAACGGGCTACACCTTC

v_gene: TRBV27
abundance: many
j_gene: TRBJ2-7
d_gene: TRBD2
CDR3aa: CASSPSGGAYEQYF
CDR3nt: TGTGCCAGCAGCCCTAGCGGGGGGGCCTACGAGCAGTACTTC

v_gene: TRBV7-8
abundance: -
j_gene: TRBJ2-5
d_gene: TRBD2
CDR3aa: CASGWGGGRGETQYF
CDR3nt: TGTGCCAGCGGCTGGGGCGGGGGGCGCGGAGAGACCCAGTACTTC

v_gene: TRBV28
abundance: -
j_gene: TRBJ2-1
d_gene: TRBD2
CDR3aa: CASSWASGSYNEQFF
CDR3nt: TGTGCCAGCAGTTGGGCTAGCGGTTCCTACAATGAGCAGTTCTTC

v_gene: TRBV2
abundance: -
j_gene: TRBJ1-4
d_gene: -
CDR3aa: CASSGRRTMEKLFF
CDR3nt: TGTGCCAGCAGTGGACGGAGAACAATGGAAAAACTGTTTTTT

v_gene: TRBV20-1
abundance: -
j_gene: TRBJ2-3
d_gene: -
CDR3aa: CSARMGGSTDTQYF
CDR3nt: TGCAGCGCTAGAATGGGCGGGAGCACAGATACGCAGTATTTT

v_gene: TRBV20-1
abundance: -
j_gene: TRBJ2-5
d_gene: -
CDR3aa: CSAPQTPGTIKQYF
CDR3nt: TGCAGTGCTCCGCAGACTCCTGGTACGATAAAGCAGTACTTC

v_gene: TRBV25-1
abundance: few
j_gene: TRBJ2-3
d_gene: TRBD1
CDR3aa: CASTLDRGGDTQYF
CDR3nt: TGTGCCAGCACTTTGGACAGGGGCGGGGATACGCAGTATTTT

v_gene: TRBV4-1
abundance: few
j_gene: TRBJ2-7
d_gene: -
CDR3aa: CASSQAAQPSYEQYF
CDR3nt: TGCGCCAGCAGCCAAGCAGCGCAGCCCTCCTACGAGCAGTACTTC

v_gene: TRBV20-1
abundance: -
j_gene: TRBJ2-1
d_gene: -
CDR3aa: CSASIREIGYEQFF
CDR3nt: TGCAGTGCTAGCATACGGGAGATCGGGTATGAGCAGTTCTTC

v_gene: TRBV15
abundance: -
j_gene: TRBJ1-2
d_gene: -
CDR3aa: CATSRDLSRGSGGYTF
CDR3nt: TGTGCCACCAGCAGAGATCTTTCTCGAGGGAGCGGTGGCTACACCTTC

v_gene: TRBV4-1
abundance: once
j_gene: TRBJ2-5
d_gene: TRBD2
CDR3aa: CASSQDRLAGGHGGETQYF
CDR3nt: TGCGCCAGCAGCCAAGATCGGCTAGCGGGGGGCCATGGGGGGGAGACCCAGTACTTC

v_gene: TRBV5-1
abundance: few
j_gene: TRBJ2-1
d_gene: -
CDR3aa: CASSMGEKSSYNEQFF
CDR3nt: TGCGCCAGCAGCATGGGGGAAAAAAGCTCCTACAATGAGCAGTTCTTC

v_gene: TRBV29-1
abundance: -
j_gene: TRBJ1-2
d_gene: -
CDR3aa: CSVENRPGGYTF
CDR3nt: TGCAGCGTTGAAAACAGGCCCGGGGGCTACACCTTC

v_gene: TRBV4-1
abundance: few
j_gene: TRBJ2-3
d_gene: TRBD2
CDR3aa: CASSQVTGGGDTQYF
CDR3nt: TGCGCCAGCAGCCAAGTAACGGGAGGTGGAGATACGCAGTATTTT

v_gene: TRBV9
abundance: -
j_gene: TRBJ2-3
d_gene: -
CDR3aa: CASSVGSYYTDTQYF
CDR3nt: TGTGCCAGCAGCGTAGGGTCCTACTACACAGATACGCAGTATTTT

v_gene: TRBV20-1
abundance: few
j_gene: TRBJ2-7
d_gene: -
CDR3aa: CSATGTDPYEQYF
CDR3nt: TGCAGTGCGACCGGGACGGACCCCTACGAGCAGTACTTC

v_gene: TRBV10-3
abundance: -
j_gene: TRBJ2-7
d_gene: -
CDR3aa: CAISTDISYEQYF
CDR3nt: TGTGCCATCAGTACGGACATCTCCTACGAGCAGTACTTC

v_gene: TRBV7-9
abundance: -
j_gene: TRBJ1-1
d_gene: TRBD1
CDR3aa: CASSLGGTDKAFF
CDR3nt: TGTGCCAGCAGCTTAGGGGGGACAGACAAAGCTTTCTTT

v_gene: TRBV4-2
abundance: few
j_gene: TRBJ2-7
d_gene: TRBD2
CDR3aa: CASSQEGQAGGLYEQYF
CDR3nt: TGTGCCAGCAGCCAAGAAGGTCAAGCGGGGGGGCTCTACGAGCAGTACTTC

v_gene: TRBV27
abundance: -
j_gene: TRBJ1-1
d_gene: TRBD1
CDR3aa: CARAGDRHELWAFF
CDR3nt: TGTGCCCGGGCGGGGGACAGACATGAACTTTGGGCTTTCTTT

v_gene: TRBV11-2
abundance: once
j_gene: TRBJ2-1
d_gene: TRBD2
CDR3aa: CASSTILAGGPYNERFF
CDR3nt: TGTGCCAGCAGCACCATATTAGCGGGGGGACCCTACAATGAGCGGTTCTTC